This T cell receptor beta chain appears in the sequencing data of a study of T-cell memory formation after mild COVID-19. General study results and limits: Those CD4+ clones that contracted were mainly in CM and EM (CD8+ ones in EMRA). Cross-reactive memory seemingly joined, as some responding clones were found in pre-infection memory. Later expanders leaned toward CD4+, whereas clones contracting from day 15 to 85 were balanced CD4/CD8.

CDR3 size: 19 residues. Germline CDR1 is SQVTM and CDR2 is ANQGSEA. V shed 3 bases, J shed 2 bases, and the junction held 13 bases outside the gene matches. For this clonotype: Its antigen is not identified.

Employing constant-segment primers, 5'RACE generated TCR alpha and TCR beta cDNA libraries bearing sample barcodes and UMIs. TCRdb re-derived calls from the 5' RACE reads in MiXCR, one entry per CDR3 protein. This table has roughly 320,000 distinct CDR3 sequences, 28% appearing once. This rearrangement joins TRBV29-1 to TRBJ2-5; 15 nucleotides agree with TRBD2. Sequenced material: PBMCs or a T cell subset sorted from them (not recorded which). The sequence was obtained from an adult woman who had mild COVID-19 (a few samples of this study predate the infection). Cell type and time point are not known. CDR3 loop: CSVDGEPGLAGGCQETQYF. The CDR3 DNA reads as TGCAGCGTTGATGGCGAACCGGGACTAGCGGGAGGATGTCAAGAGACCCAGTACTTC.